These 9 T cell receptor beta chains were all obtained from the same sample, sequenced in a study of blood T cell repertoires in COVID-19. TCRdb's copy holds only in-frame clones and misses some; the assay was immunoSEQ multiplex PCR. The sample contains 120,000 or so clones, roughly 91% of which appear only once. Specimen: peripheral blood. The source of these receptors is a woman aged 50 to 60 with acute or convalescent COVID-19.

The gene calls are TRBV19 and TRBJ1-5, with TRBD1 identical over 7 bases. V lost 6 bases to trimming and J lost 3 bases; unmatched junction nucleotides: 2. Germline V gives CDR1 LNHDA, CDR2 SQIVND (reference sequence). The CDR3 contains 13 residues. CDR3 coding DNA: TGTGCCAGTAGACAGGGGCTCAATCAGCCCCAGCATTTT. Amino acid sequence: CASRQGLNQPQHF.

The V and J genes are TRBV7-9 and TRBJ2-1; tentative D call: TRBD2 (6 bases). The CDR3 contains 15 residues. Trimming took 1 base from V and 8 from J, leaving 15 bases between them. The germline CDR1 and CDR2 sequences are SEHNR and FQNEAQ (reference sequence). CDR3 region: CASSLGGRTRDEQFF. Written as DNA, the CDR3 is TGTGCCAGCAGCTTAGGTGGGAGGACGAGGGATGAGCAGTTCTTC. Looking up the rest from reference TRBV7-9 and TRBJ2-1 gives the full variable domain: DTGVSQNPRHKITKRGQNVTFRCDPISEHNRLYWYRQTLGQGPEFLTYFQNEAQLEKSRLLSDRFSAERPKGSFSTLEIQRTEQGDSAMYLCASSLGGRTRDEQFFGPGTRLTVL.

This clone was detected a few times. The chain is built from TRBV24-1 and TRBJ1-5; 7 nucleotides align to TRBD1. CDR3 size: 17 residues. Germline values: CDR1 KGHDR, CDR2 SFDVKD. V shed 4 bases, J shed 0 bases, and the junction held 8 bases outside the gene matches. The CDR3 DNA follows: TGTGCCACCAGTGACCCCGGACAGGTGGATAGCAATCAGCCCCAGCATTTT. Encoded protein: CATSDPGQVDSNQPQHF.

This rearrangement joins TRBV16 to TRBJ2-5; 7 nucleotides line up with TRBD1. The CDR3 length is 15 residues. Germline values: CDR1 KGHSY, CDR2 FQNENV. V lost 9 bases to trimming and J lost 5 bases; unmatched junction nucleotides: 15. Here the CDR3 reads CARLEVTGVGETQYF. The DNA of the CDR3 is TGTGCCAGGTTAGAAGTTACAGGGGTGGGGGAGACCCAGTACTTC.

Here the CDR3 reads CASTSRARSGNTIYF. In DNA form, the CDR3 reads TGTGCCAGTACGTCCCGAGCCCGATCTGGAAACACCATATATTTT. V is TRBV19 and J is TRBJ1-3, with D uncertain. The CDR3 consists of 15 residues. Trimming removed 7 bases at V and 1 base at J, with 14 bases between. From germline, CDR1 is LNHDA and CDR2 SQIVND (reference sequence).

V and J are TRBV7-2 and TRBJ2-7; 9 bases are shared with TRBD1. The CDR3 length is 14 residues. Germline trimming cut 5 bases from V and 2 bases from J; bases unmatched to any gene: 4. Germline CDR1 and CDR2: SGHTA and FQGNSA. CDR3: CASSPRDRAYEQYF. The CDR3 coding sequence is TGTGCCAGCAGCCCTCGGGACAGGGCCTACGAGCAGTACTTC.

The sample holds one count of this clone. This chain links TRBV6-2 or TRBV6-3 with TRBJ1-4, with 8 bases that match TRBD1. Germline V lookup: CDR1 MNHEY, CDR2 SVGEGT. The CDR3 spans 15 residues. J gave up 8 bases and V 6 bases, and 11 bases lay outside the gene matches. The CDR3 DNA reads as TGTGCCAGCAGCCACGCGACAGGGGAAAAGGAAAAACTGTTTTTT. Amino acids: CASSHATGEKEKLFF.

The chain uses TRBV6-6 and TRBJ2-7; a possible D gene is TRBD1 (6 bases). The V gene's germline CDR1 is MNHNY and CDR2 SVGAGI (reference sequence). V lost 0 bases, J lost 0 bases, and 9 bases lay in between. This CDR3 comprises 15 residues. In DNA, the CDR3 is TGTGCCAGCAGTTACTCGAGGGACATCTCCTACGAGCAGTACTTC. This translates into CASSYSRDISYEQYF.

J is TRBJ1-1 and V is TRBV6-5; D not resolved. Germline loops: CDR1 MNHEY, CDR2 SVGAGI. CDR3 size: 14 residues. V gave up 6 bases and J gave up 1 base, with 12 bases separating them. The CDR3 nucleotides read TGTGCCAGCAGCCTCGCCCGACAGAACACTGAAGCTTTCTTT. Protein product: CASSLARQNTEAFF.